Below are 16 T cell receptor beta chains sequenced from a single sample in a study of T cells in Graves' hyperthyroidism and ophthalmopathy. Researchers took RNA transcripts and amplified the TCR beta CDR3 regions from them. First-round RT-PCR targeting the TCR CDR3 was performed with the HTBI primer set. TCRdb reprocessed the multiplex PCR reads via MiXCR and lists one record per CDR3 protein. The repertoire includes 350,000 to 400,000 distinct CDR3 sequences, 15% to 20% of them detected once, and over 35% sits in the top ten. What was sequenced was blood. All receptors derive from a man between 18 and 35 years old with Graves' ophthalmopathy.

This clonotype was detected ten times or more. This chain joins TRBV2 and TRBJ2-1; 13 bases agree with TRBD2. Per germline, CDR1 SNHLY and CDR2 FYNNEI. The CDR3 extends over 18 amino acids. The ends lost 5 bases at V and 0 bases at J; junction bases unmatched: 7. The CDR3 region has the DNA TGTGCCAGCAGTCCCACTAGCGGGGGGGATAGCTCCTACAATGAGCAGTTCTTC. It codes for CASSPTSGGDSSYNEQFF.

A word on this clonotype: Germline and junction disagree at one end, which may indicate a read error. This rearrangement joins TRBV4-2 to TRBJ2-5; 8 nucleotides match TRBD1. The CDR3 loop spans 14 amino acids. Germline V gene lookup returns CDR1 LGHNA and CDR2 YNFKEQ. CDR3 sequence reads: CASSQSTGEEAQYF. CDR3 nucleotide sequence: TGTGCCAGCAGCCAATCGACAGGGGAAGAGGCCCAGTACTTC.

The chain's CDR3 is CASSPPGLALSEQFF. The CDR3 DNA reads as TGTGCCAGCAGCCCCCCTGGACTAGCTTTGAGTGAGCAGTTCTTC. This chain joins TRBV11-2 and TRBJ2-1; 8 bases agree with TRBD2. Germline trimming cut 5 bases from V and 9 bases from J; bases unmatched to any gene: 12. Germline assignment: CDR1 SGHAT and CDR2 FQNNGV. This CDR3 region has 15 residues.

This rearrangement joins TRBV27 to TRBJ2-1; 9 nucleotides agree with TRBD2. The ends lost 6 bases at V and 7 bases at J; junction bases unmatched: 7. The CDR3 contains 14 residues. Germline V gene data show CDR1 as MNHEY and CDR2 as SMNVEV (reference sequence). For the CDR3, the DNA is TGTGCCAGCAGAGGCGGGGGGGGCTTGAATGAGCAGTTCTTC. Encoded protein: CASRGGGGLNEQFF.

The chain employs TRBV7-2 and TRBJ2-5, with TRBD1 matching 7 bases. CDR1 is SGHTA, CDR2 FQGNSA, per germline. The ends lost 5 bases at V and 4 bases at J; junction bases unmatched: 13. This CDR3 has 16 residues. CDR3 sequence (DNA): TGTGCCAGCAGCCACGTTGGGACAGCCAACCCAGAGACCCAGTACTTC. Protein: CASSHVGTANPETQYF.

This clonotype occurred a few times. CDR3 coding DNA: TGTGCCAGCACCAGAGGCACAGGGGCCTACGAGCAGTACTTC. Its translation: CASTRGTGAYEQYF. The V gene is TRBV7-9, the J gene TRBJ2-7, with TRBD1 matching over 7 bases. After removal of 7 bases from V and 2 bases from J, the junction contained 8 bases not matched to a gene. Germline V gene sequence: CDR1 SEHNR, CDR2 FQNEAQ (reference sequence). The length of the CDR3 is 14 residues.

This clonotype was observed a few times. The chain is built from TRBV20-1 and TRBJ2-3; a weak D match, TRBD2 (5 bases). V was trimmed by 0 bases and J by 0 bases, leaving 16 bases between them. Germline loops: CDR1 DFQATT, CDR2 SNEGSKA (reference sequence). The CDR3 extends over 17 amino acids. Here the CDR3 reads CSARDLKAVSSTDTQYF. Here the CDR3 DNA reads TGCAGTGCTAGAGATCTGAAAGCGGTCTCTAGCACAGATACGCAGTATTTT.

This clonotype came up many times. The V and J genes are TRBV7-6 and TRBJ2-4; perhaps TRBD2 as D (5 bases). The CDR3 is made up of 16 amino acids. Germline values: CDR1 SGHVS, CDR2 FNYEAQ. The V end lost 2 bases, the J end lost 4 bases, and 15 bases lay between the germline ends. CDR3 nucleotides: TGTGCCAGCAGCTTACACGGGGATGCTCTTAAAAACATTCAGTACTTC. Translation: CASSLHGDALKNIQYF.

This clonotype was seen a few times. The CDR3 DNA reads TGTGCCAGCTCAGCCTACCGGGGATCAGCCTCCTACGAGCAGTACTTC. Its protein product is CASSAYRGSASYEQYF. This chain uses TRBV18 with TRBJ2-7; the D gene is possibly TRBD2 (5 bases). CDR1 KGHSH and CDR2 LQKENI come from the germline V gene. The CDR3 consists of 16 residues. With 5 bases removed from V and 0 bases from J, the gap between germline ends came to 17 bases.

This sequence joins TRBV6-5 and TRBJ1-6; D unclear. Trimming pared 0 bases from V and 7 bases from J, leaving 7 bases between. CDR1 is MNHEY and CDR2 is SVGAGI in the germline V gene. CDR3 length: 14 residues. The CDR3 sequence is CASSYSDNNSPLHF. The CDR3 DNA is TGTGCCAGCAGTTACTCTGATAACAATTCACCCCTCCACTTT.

This clonotype has a count of ten or more. The V call is TRBV11-2, the J call TRBJ2-3; no clear D. V was trimmed by 3 bases and J by 2 bases, leaving 12 bases between them. Germline-derived CDR1 and CDR2 are SGHAT and FQNNGV. The CDR3 has 15 amino acids. The CDR3 DNA follows: TGTGCCAGCAGCTTCGGAATAGGGATCACAGATACGCAGTATTTT. This sequence encodes CASSFGIGITDTQYF. Together with reference TRBV11-2 and TRBJ2-3, the CDR3 gives the full variable domain: EAGVAQSPRYKIIEKRQSVAFWCNPISGHATLYWYQQILGQGPKLLIQFQNNGVVDDSQLPKDRFSAERLKGVDSTLKIQPAKLEDSAVYLCASSFGIGITDTQYFGPGTRLTVL.

This clonotype was detected a few times. The V call is TRBV27, the J call TRBJ1-2, with 9 bases fitting TRBD1. J gave up 4 bases and V 6 bases, and 12 bases lay outside the gene matches. The CDR3 is made up of 16 amino acids. Germline CDR1 reads MNHEY; CDR2 reads SMNVEV (reference sequence). The CDR3: CASRGTGIQMGYGYTF. CDR3 DNA: TGTGCCAGCAGAGGGACAGGGATTCAGATGGGCTATGGCTACACCTTC.

The table lists this clonotype with many counts. The chain joins TRBV12-3 or TRBV12-4 to TRBJ2-1; 7 bases fit TRBD2. The ends lost 7 bases at V and 7 bases at J; junction bases unmatched: 13. The CDR3 is 15 residues long. The CDR3, as DNA: TGTGCCAGCACCCTAGGGGAGGGGATGGGAAATGAGCAGTTCTTC. It specifies CASTLGEGMGNEQFF.

Many counts were recorded for this clonotype. This chain joins TRBV20-1 and TRBJ2-3; TRBD2 might be the D (6 bases). There are 14 residues in the CDR3. Germline CDR1 and CDR2: DFQATT and SNEGSKA (reference sequence). The V gene lost 6 bases and the J gene lost 4 bases, with 17 bases spanning the gap. The CDR3 sequence is CSAARGSLSDTQYF. The CDR3, as DNA: TGCAGTGCCGCTCGGGGGAGTCTGTCAGATACGCAGTATTTT.

This clonotype has ten or more counts. The chain links TRBV4-2 to TRBJ2-1; D gene ambiguous. V was trimmed by 4 bases and J by 3 bases, leaving 16 bases between them. Germline V gives CDR1 LGHNA, CDR2 YNFKEQ. This CDR3 region has 16 residues. As DNA, the CDR3 is TGTGCCAGCAGCCGATTGGGTTCATCTATCTACAATGAGCAGTTCTTC. It translates to CASSRLGSSIYNEQFF.

The rearrangement links TRBV4-2 to TRBJ1-5; D is ambiguous. The germline V and J ends were trimmed by 0 bases and 2 bases, with 8 bases remaining between them. This CDR3 is built from 15 residues. Germline V CDR1 and CDR2: LGHNA, YNFKEQ. The CDR3: CASSQDGVRNQPQHF. In DNA form, the CDR3 reads TGTGCCAGCAGCCAAGATGGTGTGCGCAATCAGCCCCAGCATTTT.